What follows is one T cell receptor beta chain and its context. Exposed enrollees encountered a COVID-19 case at some point within 2 weeks before study entry. CDR3 size: 13 residues. Germline assignment: CDR1 SGHNT and CDR2 YYREEE (reference sequence). The germline V and J ends were trimmed by 4 bases and 6 bases, with 11 bases remaining between them. The assay was immunoSEQ multiplex PCR, and TCRdb's table has in-frame clones only and misses some. This sample has 200,000 to 250,000 clones, with around 87% found just once. This sample was taken from a study of blood T cell repertoires in COVID-19. Study summary: Samples of COVID-19 (acute and convalescent) were obtained from the United States, Italy and Spain. Sources were T cells, B-cell-depleted T cells, or PBMCs; the material itself was cDNA or gDNA.

The receptor was isolated from a man aged 25 to 45 who had been exposed to COVID-19. The chain joins TRBV5-4 to TRBJ2-1; no reliable D call. Sequencing input: PBMCs or T cells enriched from blood (not recorded which). The chain's CDR3 is CASSMPQANEQFF. The CDR3 nucleotides are TGTGCCAGCAGCATGCCTCAGGCCAATGAGCAGTTCTTC.